The clone carrying this T cell receptor (beta chain) was seen repeatedly, ten times or more. Trimming removed 1 base at V and 0 bases at J, with 14 bases between. Germline CDR1 and CDR2: DFQATT and SNEGSKA (reference sequence). This CDR3 contains 16 residues. These data come from a study of read filtering for tumor transcriptome and immune sequencing. Molecular barcoded adaptors covering alpha/delta and beta/gamma chains were used on roughly 400 ng RNA. TCRdb processed the reads anew with MiXCR; each CDR3 protein has one entry. This repertoire shows about 46,000 distinct CDR3 sequences, around 20% found once; its top ten account for under 40%.

The source is a donor at least 40 years old with multiple myeloma. J is TRBJ2-3 and V is TRBV20-1; possible D gene TRBD2, 5 bases. Sample: a population of CD138-negative cells sorted from bone marrow. CDR3 nucleotide sequence: TGCAGTGCTAGAGCGGTGGGGAGCGTTAGCACAGATACGCAGTATTTT. This translates into CSARAVGSVSTDTQYF.